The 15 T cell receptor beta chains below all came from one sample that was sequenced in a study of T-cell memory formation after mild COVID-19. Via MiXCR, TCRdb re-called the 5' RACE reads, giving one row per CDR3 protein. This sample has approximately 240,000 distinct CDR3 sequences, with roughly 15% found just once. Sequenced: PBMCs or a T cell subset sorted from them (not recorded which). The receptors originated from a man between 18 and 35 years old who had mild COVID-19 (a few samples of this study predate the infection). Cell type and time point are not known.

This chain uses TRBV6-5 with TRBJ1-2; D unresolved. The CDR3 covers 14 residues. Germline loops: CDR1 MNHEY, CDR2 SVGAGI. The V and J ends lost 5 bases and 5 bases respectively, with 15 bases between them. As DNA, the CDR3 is TGTGCCAGCAGTCCCCCCGGGGTCCGATATGGCTACACCTTC. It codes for CASSPPGVRYGYTF.

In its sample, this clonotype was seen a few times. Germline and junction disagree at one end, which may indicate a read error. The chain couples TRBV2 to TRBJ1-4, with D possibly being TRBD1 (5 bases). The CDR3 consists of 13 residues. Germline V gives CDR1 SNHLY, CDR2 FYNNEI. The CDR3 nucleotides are TGTGCCAGCAGTGGGGGCCGGGGGTTGGGCTTTAGGTTT. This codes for CASSGGRGLGFRF.

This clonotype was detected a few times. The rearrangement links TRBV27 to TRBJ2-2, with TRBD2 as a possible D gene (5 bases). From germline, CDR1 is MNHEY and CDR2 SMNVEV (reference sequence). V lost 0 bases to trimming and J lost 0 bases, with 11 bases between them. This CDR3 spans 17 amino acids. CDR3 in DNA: TGTGCCAGCAGTTTATCGCCCACTAGGGCGAACACCGGGGAGCTGTTTTTT. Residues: CASSLSPTRANTGELFF.

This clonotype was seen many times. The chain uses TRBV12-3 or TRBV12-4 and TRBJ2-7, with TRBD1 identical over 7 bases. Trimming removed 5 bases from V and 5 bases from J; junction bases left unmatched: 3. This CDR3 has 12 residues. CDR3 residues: CASSNRGDEQYF. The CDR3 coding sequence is TGTGCCAGCAGTAACAGGGGCGACGAGCAGTACTTC.

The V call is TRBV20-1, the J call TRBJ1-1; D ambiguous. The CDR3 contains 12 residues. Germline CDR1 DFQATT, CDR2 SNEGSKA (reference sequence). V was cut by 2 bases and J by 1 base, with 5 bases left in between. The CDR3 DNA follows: TGCAGTGCTAGACCAGGGAACACTGAAGCTTTCTTT. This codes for CSARPGNTEAFF.

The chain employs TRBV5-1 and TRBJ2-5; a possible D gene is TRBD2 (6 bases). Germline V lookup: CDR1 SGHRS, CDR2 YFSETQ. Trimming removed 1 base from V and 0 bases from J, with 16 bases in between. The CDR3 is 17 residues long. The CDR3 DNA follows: TGCGCCAGCAGCTTGTACGGGGGTAGTGATTACCAAGAGACCCAGTACTTC. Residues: CASSLYGGSDYQETQYF.

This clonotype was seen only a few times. The CDR3 region has the DNA TGTGCAGGGGGAGGGGCGTCCGGCGGGGAGCTGTTTTTT. Translated, it gives CAGGGASGGELFF. The chain uses TRBV7-2 and TRBJ2-2, with D perhaps TRBD2 (7 bases). Germline lookup yields CDR1 SGHTA and CDR2 FQGNSA. The CDR3 length is 13 residues.

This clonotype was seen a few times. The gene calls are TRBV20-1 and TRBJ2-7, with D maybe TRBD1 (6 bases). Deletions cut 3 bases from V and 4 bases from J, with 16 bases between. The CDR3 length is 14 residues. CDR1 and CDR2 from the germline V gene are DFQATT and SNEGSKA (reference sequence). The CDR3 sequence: CSASLGAEMYEQYF. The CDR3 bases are TGCAGTGCTAGCCTGGGGGCTGAAATGTACGAGCAGTACTTC.

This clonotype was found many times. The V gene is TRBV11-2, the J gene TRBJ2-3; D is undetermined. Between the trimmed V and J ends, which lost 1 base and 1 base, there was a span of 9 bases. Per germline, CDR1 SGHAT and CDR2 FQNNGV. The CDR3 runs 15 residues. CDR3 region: CASSLAEAGTDTQYF. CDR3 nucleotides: TGTGCCAGCAGCTTAGCAGAGGCGGGCACAGATACGCAGTATTTT.

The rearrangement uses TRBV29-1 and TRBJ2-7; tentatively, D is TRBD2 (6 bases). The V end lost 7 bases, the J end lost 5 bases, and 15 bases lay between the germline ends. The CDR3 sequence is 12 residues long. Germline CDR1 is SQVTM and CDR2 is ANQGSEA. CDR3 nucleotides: TGCAGCGCTACGCGGGATCGGGACGAGCAGTACTTC. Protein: CSATRDRDEQYF.

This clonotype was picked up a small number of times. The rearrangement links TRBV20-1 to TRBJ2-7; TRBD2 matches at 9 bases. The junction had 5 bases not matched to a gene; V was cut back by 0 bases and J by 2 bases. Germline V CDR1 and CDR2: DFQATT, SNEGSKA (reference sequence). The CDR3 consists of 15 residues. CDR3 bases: TGCAGTGCTAGAGATTATAGCGGGGGCGCCTACGAGCAGTACGTC. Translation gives CSARDYSGGAYEQYV.

The CDR3 spells CASQETGGDTQYF. Here the CDR3 DNA reads TGTGCCAGCCAGGAGACAGGGGGAGATACGCAGTATTTT. The genes are TRBV28 and TRBJ2-3; 9 bases match TRBD1. V lost 8 bases, J lost 5 bases, and 5 bases stayed unmatched. CDR1 and CDR2 (germline): MDHEN, SYDVKM. The CDR3 spans 13 residues.

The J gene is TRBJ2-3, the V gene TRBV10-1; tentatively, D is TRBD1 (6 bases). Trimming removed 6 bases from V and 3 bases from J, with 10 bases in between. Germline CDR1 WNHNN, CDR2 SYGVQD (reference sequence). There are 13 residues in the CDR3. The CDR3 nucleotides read TGCGCCAGCAGGCGGACAGAGACAGATACGCAGTATTTT. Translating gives CASRRTETDTQYF.

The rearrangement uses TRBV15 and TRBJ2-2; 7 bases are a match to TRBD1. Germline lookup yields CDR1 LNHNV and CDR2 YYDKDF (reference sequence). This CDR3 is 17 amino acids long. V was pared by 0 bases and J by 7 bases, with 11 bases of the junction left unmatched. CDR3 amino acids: CATSRDPTGYGNGELFF. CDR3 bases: TGTGCCACCAGCAGAGACCCGACAGGGTACGGAAACGGGGAGCTGTTTTTT.

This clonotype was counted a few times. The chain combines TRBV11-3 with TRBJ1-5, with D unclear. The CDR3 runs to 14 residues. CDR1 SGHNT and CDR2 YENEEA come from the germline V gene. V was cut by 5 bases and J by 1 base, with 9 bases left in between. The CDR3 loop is CASSPPDSNQPQHF. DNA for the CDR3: TGTGCCAGCAGCCCTCCCGACAGCAATCAGCCCCAGCATTTT.